This is a list of T cell receptor beta chains from one sample in a study of T cell responses to AZD1222 COVID-19 vaccine. Sequencing was performed with immunoSEQ multiplex PCR; in TCRdb, only in-frame clones are kept and a portion is missing. Among about 94,000 clones listed, 70% to 90% were seen once. Here the sequenced sample was peripheral blood, taken on day 0 of AZD1222 vaccination. The receptors stem from an adult in good health. Both conserved end residues are part of each CDR3. The D gene is left open where the match is weak. For some rows the clone size is stated as once, few or many, or as a class when expanded; others skip it.

v_call	j_call	clone_size	d_call	cdr3_nt	cdr3_aa
TRBV30	TRBJ1-5	-	-	TGTGCCTGGAGTCAGGGAGGGCAGCCCCAGCATTTT	CAWSQGGQPQHF
TRBV25-1	TRBJ1-1	few	-	TGTGCCAGCAGTGATCGGACCCTACGTGAAGCTTTCTTT	CASSDRTLREAFF
TRBV5-1	TRBJ2-7	-	TRBD1	TGCGCCAGCAGCTTGGAAGGACAGGGTTTGGACGAGCAGTACTTC	CASSLEGQGLDEQYF
TRBV18	TRBJ2-5	-	-	TGTGCCAGCTCACCACCCGGCCAAGAGACCCAGTACTTC	CASSPPGQETQYF
TRBV3-1/TRBV3-2	TRBJ1-4	-	TRBD1	TGTGCCAGCAGCCAATGGGACAGGGGGGATGAAAAACTGTTTTTT	CASSQWDRGDEKLFF
TRBV7-8	TRBJ1-2	-	-	TGTGCCAGCAGCTTAGGAAGGCTAGTGAGCTATGGCTACACCTTC	CASSLGRLVSYGYTF
TRBV7-9	TRBJ1-5	once	-	TGTGCCAGCAGCTTATCTGGGGACTATCAGCCCCAGCATTTT	CASSLSGDYQPQHF
TRBV11-3	TRBJ2-7	-	-	TGTGCCAGCAGCTCGGACAGCTACGAGCAGTACTTC	CASSSDSYEQYF
TRBV5-1	TRBJ2-5	once	-	TGCGCCAGCAGCTTGGAGGGACGGGGCCCTTACGAGACCCAGTACTTC	CASSLEGRGPYETQYF
TRBV19	TRBJ1-1	-	-	TGTGCCAGTAGTACCCTTGGGGGGAGAAACACTGAAGCTTTCTTT	CASSTLGGRNTEAFF
TRBV19	TRBJ1-6	-	TRBD1	TGTGCCAGTACCCCTCGGGACAGGGGCGATTCACCCCTCCACTTT	CASTPRDRGDSPLHF
TRBV7-7	TRBJ2-3	-	-	TGTGCTAGCAGCATCGACCGCAGTACAGATACGCAGTATTTT	CASSIDRSTDTQYF
TRBV9	TRBJ2-7	-	-	TGTGCCAGCGGTAGGGGCAGGGGACTTTTGGAGCAGTACTTC	CASGRGRGLLEQYF
TRBV5-4	TRBJ2-3	-	-	TGTGCCAGCAGCCCAGGGGCGAGGAACACAGATACGCAGTATTTT	CASSPGARNTDTQYF
TRBV28	TRBJ1-2	once	TRBD1	TGTGCCAGCAGTTCAACGACAGGGGGACCCACCTTC	CASSSTTGGPTF
TRBV9	TRBJ2-1	-	TRBD1	TGTGCCAGCAGCGTGGACAGGGGGGGCTCCTACAATGAGCAGTTCTTC	CASSVDRGGSYNEQFF
TRBV30	TRBJ1-5	few	-	TGTGCCTGGAGTGTTACAGAAGTTGAGCCCCAGCATTTT	CAWSVTEVEPQHF
TRBV3-1/TRBV3-2	TRBJ1-1	few	-	TGTGCCAGCAGCCAAGTGACAGACGAAGCTTTCTTT	CASSQVTDEAFF
TRBV6-1	TRBJ1-2	-	-	TGTGCCAGCAGGGAAGGGACGGCTGGAACCTATGGCTACACCTTC	CASREGTAGTYGYTF
TRBV10-2	TRBJ1-2	-	-	TGCGCCAGCACTGACGGTAACTATGGCTACACCTTC	CASTDGNYGYTF
TRBV11-3	TRBJ2-2	-	-	TGTGCCAGCAGCCCGACGCGGTGGGGTCAGGGGTCGAACACCGGGGAGCTGTTTTTT	CASSPTRWGQGSNTGELFF
TRBV3-1/TRBV3-2	TRBJ2-3	-	-	TGTGCCAGCAGGGGGCCGGGAGATACGCAGTATTTT	CASRGPGDTQYF
TRBV3-1/TRBV3-2	TRBJ2-3	-	-	TGTGCCAGCAGCCAAGAAGGAGGACTTTCAGATACGCAGTATTTT	CASSQEGGLSDTQYF
TRBV3-1/TRBV3-2	TRBJ2-7	-	-	TGTGCCAGCAGCGCTCCTTTGCGCTCTACGGGGCAGTACTTC	CASSAPLRSTGQYF
TRBV27	TRBJ1-1	medium-sized	-	TGTGCCAGCAGTTTAAGGATTAATGGTCTCATGAACACTGAAGCTTTCTTT	CASSLRINGLMNTEAFF
TRBV29-1	TRBJ2-3	-	TRBD2	TGCAGCGTTGCGGGGGGACCGGGAAGCACAGATACGCAGTATTTT	CSVAGGPGSTDTQYF
TRBV27	TRBJ2-7	-	TRBD2	TGTGCCAGCAGTTTATATTCTTCAGGACTAGCGGGGTTGAACTACGAGCAGTACTTC	CASSLYSSGLAGLNYEQYF
TRBV6-5	TRBJ2-3	few	-	TGTGCCAGCAGTTACTCCGAAACAGATACGCAGTATTTT	CASSYSETDTQYF
TRBV10-3	TRBJ2-3	-	-	TGTGCCACCAGCGCGGGTAGGAGCACAGATACGCAGTATTTT	CATSAGRSTDTQYF
TRBV5-6	TRBJ2-5	-	-	TGTGCCAGCAGCTCGGGGGCTGAAGAGACCCAGTACTTC	CASSSGAEETQYF
TRBV10-3	TRBJ1-5	few	-	TGTGCCATCAGTGCAGCGGGGAGTGGTAATCAGCCCCAGCATTTT	CAISAAGSGNQPQHF
TRBV6-5	TRBJ2-7	-	-	TGTGCCAGCAGGTCCACCGGGGGACGCTCCTACGAGCAGTACTTC	CASRSTGGRSYEQYF
TRBV10-3	TRBJ1-3	-	TRBD1	TGTGCCATCAGTGAATCCCCGGACAGGGTCTCCTCTGGAAACACCATATATTTT	CAISESPDRVSSGNTIYF
TRBV27	TRBJ1-2	few	-	-	CASSFGPGFYGYTF
TRBV5-1	TRBJ2-3	-	-	TGCGCCAGCCTAGGACCTTCTACAGATACGCAGTATTTT	CASLGPSTDTQYF
TRBV12-5	TRBJ1-1	once	-	TGTGCTAGTGGTTCGGGACGAGGGAACACTGAAGCTTTCTTT	CASGSGRGNTEAFF
TRBV27	TRBJ2-3	-	TRBD2	TGTGCCAGCAGTTTGCTACCACTAGCGGGGGGGCCAGATACGCAGTATTTT	CASSLLPLAGGPDTQYF
TRBV28	TRBJ1-2	-	-	TGTGCCAGCAGTCCGCCCAGTCCGACAAACTACACCTTC	CASSPPSPTNYTF
TRBV7-9	TRBJ1-4	once	-	TGTGCCAGCAGCTTAGCGCTCCTCAGGGGTAATGAAAAACTGTTTTTT	CASSLALLRGNEKLFF
TRBV2	TRBJ2-5	-	-	TGTGCCAGCAAGCGGGACAGCCAAGAGACCCAGTACTTC	CASKRDSQETQYF
TRBV5-1	TRBJ2-7	-	TRBD1	TGCGCCAGCAGCTCGAAAACCGGGACAGGGGCTTCCGAGCAGTACTTC	CASSSKTGTGASEQYF
TRBV19	TRBJ2-5	-	TRBD2	TGTGCCAGTAGTATAGGAGCTAGCGGACGAATGAGCCAGTACTTC	CASSIGASGRMSQYF
TRBV5-1	TRBJ1-4	-	-	TGCGCCAGCAGCGTCGACAGTGCGGATGAAAAACTGTTTTTT	CASSVDSADEKLFF
TRBV12-3/TRBV12-4	TRBJ2-3	-	-	TGTGCCAGCACCAACACAGATACGCAGTATTTT	CASTNTDTQYF
TRBV27	TRBJ1-5	-	-	TGTGCCAGCAGTTTACAGGGTAGCAATCAGCCCCAGCATTTT	CASSLQGSNQPQHF
TRBV7-9	TRBJ2-7	few	-	TGTGCCAGCAGCCCCACGCAAGCGGAGGTGTACTTC	CASSPTQAEVYF
TRBV4-3	TRBJ1-1	-	-	TGCGCCAGCAGCCAAGATCGACAATGGGGTGAAGCTTTCTTT	CASSQDRQWGEAFF
TRBV7-8	TRBJ1-5	-	TRBD1	TGTGCCAGCAGCCCCGACAGGGCTCAGCCCCAGCATTTT	CASSPDRAQPQHF
TRBV5-1	TRBJ2-7	-	-	TGCGCCAGCAGCTTGGCCAGGCTCGACGAGCAGTACTTC	CASSLARLDEQYF
TRBV6-6	TRBJ2-2	-	TRBD1	TGTGCCAGCAGTTCAGGGGGCACCGGGGAGCTGTTTTTT	CASSSGGTGELFF
TRBV7-9	TRBJ2-2	medium-sized	TRBD1	TGTGCCAGCAGCTTCCGGGACAGGGGAGGAACCGGGGAGCTGTTTTTT	CASSFRDRGGTGELFF
TRBV3-1/TRBV3-2	TRBJ2-3	once	TRBD1	TGTGCCAGCAGCCTCCCAGCAGGGGGCGCAGATACGCAGTATTTT	CASSLPAGGADTQYF
TRBV15	TRBJ1-6	-	-	TGTGCCACCAGCAGCCAGGGACGGTTTAATTCACCCCTCCACTTT	CATSSQGRFNSPLHF